This T cell receptor beta chain appears in the sequencing data of a study of CD8 T cells in ankylosing spondylitis. Germline CDR1 SNHLY, CDR2 FYNNEI. V gave up 2 bases and J gave up 6 bases, with 10 bases separating them. There are 14 residues in the CDR3. Quantitative molecular-barcoded 5'-RACE generated the TCR beta libraries. TCRdb reprocessed the 5' RACE reads with MiXCR, giving one entry per CDR3 protein. The table records about 240,000 distinct CDR3 sequences, 10% of them present only once. This clonotype occurred many times. Its cognate antigen is unknown. Study findings and constraints: As for the disease-linked clones, they showed a CD8+ phenotype and occurred at relatively low frequencies in peripheral blood. The study identified a TCR beta motif of several highly homologous variants that appeared characteristic of ankylosing spondylitis blood.

Sequencing was performed on blood, either unsorted or a sorted T cell fraction (not recorded which). This TCR was recovered from a male donor with ankylosing spondylitis or in good health (not recorded which). This chain links TRBV2 with TRBJ1-4, with a weak D call TRBD1 (6 bases). The CDR3 coding sequence is TGTGCCAGCAGTGAAACAGGGCTGGATGAAAAACTGTTTTTT. This codes for CASSETGLDEKLFF.